The source of this T cell receptor (beta chain) is a study of OX40 agonist ivuxolimab in advanced cancers. In the study overall: Three patients got partial responses; one had hepatocellular carcinoma and two had cutaneous melanoma.

Germline assignment: CDR1 MNHEY and CDR2 SMNVEV (reference sequence). The V end lost 6 bases, the J end lost 7 bases, and 12 bases lay between the germline ends. This CDR3 contains 12 residues. Clones were read by immunoSEQ multiplex PCR, and TCRdb kept only the in-frame ones, dropping some. The data show some 57,000 clones, almost 85% seen once. The TCR originated in an adult with an advanced solid tumor such as melanoma, head and neck, liver or kidney cancer. The sequencing used CD4+ or CD8+ T cells sorted from blood, collected in a trial of the OX40 agonist ivuxolimab. The chain links TRBV27 to TRBJ2-5; tentative D call: TRBD2 (5 bases). Here the CDR3 DNA reads TGTGCCAGCAGCCCTCTGAGCGGGACCCAGTACTTC. Protein sequence: CASSPLSGTQYF.